The next 28 T cell receptor beta chains were all read from a single sample in a study of blood T cell repertoires in COVID-19. TCRdb's copy holds only in-frame clones and misses some; the assay was immunoSEQ multiplex PCR. The sample includes tens of thousands of clones, approximately 89% of them seen just once. Sequenced material: peripheral blood. The receptors originated from a man in his fifties with active COVID-19.

This clone qualifies as medium-sized. The gene calls are TRBV18 and TRBJ1-3; D uncertain. V shed 3 bases and J shed 0 bases, with 12 bases lying between them. This CDR3 has 16 amino acids. CDR1 and CDR2 (germline): KGHSH, LQKENI. CDR3 sequence reads: CASSPLTPSSGNTIYF. In DNA, the CDR3 is TGTGCCAGCTCACCGCTGACTCCCTCCTCTGGAAACACCATATATTTT.

This chain uses TRBV6-5 with TRBJ2-3; D not certain. With 6 bases removed from V and 2 bases from J, the gap between germline ends came to 12 bases. CDR3 length: 14 residues. CDR1 and CDR2 (germline): MNHEY, SVGAGI. The CDR3 here is CASSLASLTDTQYF. CDR3 bases: TGTGCCAGCAGCCTTGCGAGCCTCACAGATACGCAGTATTTT.

V is TRBV5-1 and J is TRBJ1-1; TRBD1 is a possible D gene (6 bases). The germline gives CDR1 SGHRS, CDR2 YFSETQ. V lost 4 bases and J 3 bases, leaving 13 bases between the germline ends. The CDR3 totals 14 residues. This CDR3 is CASSIGQPHTEAFF. The CDR3 nucleotides read TGCGCCAGCAGCATCGGACAGCCCCACACTGAAGCTTTCTTT.

This clone was found a few times. V gene TRBV6-1 combines with J gene TRBJ1-6; 12 bases are shared with TRBD1. V dropped 2 bases and J dropped 10; count of bases not matched to a gene: 6. The CDR3 loop spans 16 amino acids. Germline V gene lookup returns CDR1 MNHNS and CDR2 SASEGT. The CDR3 DNA is TGTGCCAGCAGTGAATATGGGACAGGGGGCGTCTCACCCCTCCACTTT. Translating gives CASSEYGTGGVSPLHF.

This clone has a single count. The chain has TRBV29-1 and TRBJ1-1; D is ambiguous. Per germline, CDR1 SQVTM and CDR2 ANQGSEA. The CDR3 runs 12 residues. V lost 3 bases and J lost 5, with 10 bases in between. CDR3 residues: CSVDEGRTEAFF. CDR3 in DNA: TGCAGCGTTGATGAGGGTAGAACTGAAGCTTTCTTT.

V usage is TRBV7-3 and J usage is TRBJ2-3; TRBD1 matches 8 bases. The CDR3 consists of 16 residues. After removal of 0 bases from V and 3 bases from J, the junction contained 5 bases not matched to a gene. Germline values: CDR1 SGHTA, CDR2 FQGTGA. The CDR3 protein is CASSLTDRGKTDTQYF. The DNA for the CDR3 is TGTGCCAGCAGCTTAACTGACAGGGGAAAGACAGATACGCAGTATTTT. The full variable domain, rest sourced from reference TRBV7-3 and TRBJ2-3, is GAGVSQTPSNKVTEKGKYVELRCDPISGHTALYWYRQSLGQGPEFLIYFQGTGAADDSGLPNDRFFAVRPEGSVSTLKIQRTERGDSAVYLCASSLTDRGKTDTQYFGPGTRLTVL.

The chain carries TRBV4-2 and TRBJ2-7; 13 bases agree with TRBD2. Germline loops: CDR1 LGHNA, CDR2 YNFKEQ. The CDR3 has 19 amino acids. V lost 1 base to trimming and J lost 3 bases; unmatched junction nucleotides: 12. The CDR3: CASSQVRTSGSSAGYEQYF. CDR3 bases: TGTGCCAGCAGCCAAGTCAGGACTAGCGGGAGCTCAGCCGGCTACGAGCAGTACTTC.

The chain recombines TRBV6-4 with TRBJ1-6; TRBD1 agrees at 9 bases. Losses at the gene ends were 2 bases for V and 10 bases for J; bases not matched to a gene: 3. CDR3 length: 14 residues. Germline V lookup: CDR1 MRHNA, CDR2 SNTAGT. This chain's CDR3 is CASSDGTGRSPLHF. The DNA for the CDR3 is TGTGCCAGCAGTGACGGGACAGGGCGATCACCCCTCCACTTT.

The chain is built from TRBV7-2 and TRBJ2-2; 9 positions match TRBD1. This CDR3 region has 15 residues. Germline trimming cut 2 bases from V and 5 bases from J; bases unmatched to any gene: 3. Per germline, CDR1 SGHTA and CDR2 FQGNSA. CDR3 protein: CASSLIGQGTGELFF. For the CDR3, the DNA is TGTGCCAGCAGCTTAATAGGACAGGGGACCGGGGAGCTGTTTTTT.

This clone is a singleton in its sample. J is TRBJ1-1 and V is TRBV6-5; possibly TRBD1 for D (6 bases). Germline-derived CDR1 and CDR2 are MNHEY and SVGAGI. V lost 6 bases, J lost 1 base, and 15 bases lay in between. The CDR3 contains 15 residues. CDR3 region: CASSALGQQNTEAFF. The CDR3 DNA follows: TGTGCCAGCAGCGCCCTAGGACAGCAGAACACTGAAGCTTTCTTT.

The rearrangement joins TRBV2 to TRBJ1-2, with no clear D. This CDR3 has 14 residues. Germline V gene data show CDR1 as SNHLY and CDR2 as FYNNEI. Trimming took off 0 bases at V and 7 bases at J, with 12 bases between the two ends. The CDR3 region has the DNA TGTGCCAGCAGTGAAGCGCTTCAGGCAGTTGGCTACACCTTC. Translated: CASSEALQAVGYTF.

V usage is TRBV6-6 and J usage is TRBJ2-3, with D perhaps TRBD1 (6 bases). The CDR3 extends over 14 amino acids. V gave up 5 bases and J gave up 5 bases, with 14 bases separating them. Germline V lookup: CDR1 MNHNY, CDR2 SVGAGI (reference sequence). The CDR3 region is CASSPVQGRDTQYF. CDR3 coding DNA: TGTGCCAGCAGTCCCGTCCAGGGGCGAGATACGCAGTATTTT.

V usage is TRBV3-1 (or the pseudogene TRBV3-2) and J usage is TRBJ1-2, with D uncertain. This CDR3 has 13 residues. CDR1 is LGHDT and CDR2 is YNNKEL in the germline V gene (reference sequence). Trimming cost V 1 base and J 13 bases, with 16 bases left between them. CDR3 nucleotide sequence: TGTGCCAGCAGCCAAGTTGGAGTAAGCTTTAGCACCTTC. Protein: CASSQVGVSFSTF.

This chain's CDR3 is CASSQGGGGAVTDTQYF. DNA of the CDR3: TGCGCCAGCAGCCAAGGGGGCGGGGGGGCTGTCACAGATACGCAGTATTTT. The chain carries TRBV4-3 and TRBJ2-3, with 9 positions matching TRBD2. The V gene's germline CDR1 is LGHNA and CDR2 YSLEER. CDR3 length: 17 amino acids. The junction had 7 bases not matched to a gene; V was cut back by 1 base and J by 2 bases.

The J gene is TRBJ1-1, the V gene TRBV5-1; 9 positions match TRBD1. The V gene's germline CDR1 is SGHRS and CDR2 YFSETQ. This CDR3 contains 13 residues. V was pared by 4 bases and J by 4 bases, with 2 bases of the junction left unmatched. CDR3 sequence reads: CASSAGQGTEAFF. CDR3 coding DNA: TGCGCCAGCAGCGCGGGACAGGGCACTGAAGCTTTCTTT.

The gene calls are TRBV14 and TRBJ1-2; 10 bases are a match to TRBD1. The CDR3 has 16 amino acids. V dropped 4 bases and J dropped 3; count of bases not matched to a gene: 8. CDR1 is SGHDN, CDR2 FVKESK, per germline. The CDR3: CASSPLGQGHDYGYTF. CDR3 DNA: TGTGCCAGCAGCCCCCTGGGACAGGGGCATGACTATGGCTACACCTTC.

V usage is TRBV5-1 and J usage is TRBJ2-7; 9 bases agree with TRBD2. J was trimmed by 3 bases and V by 4 bases; bases with no gene match: 8. Per germline, CDR1 SGHRS and CDR2 YFSETQ. CDR3 length: 15 amino acids. CDR3 amino acids: CASSPGLARDYEQYF. As DNA, the CDR3 is TGCGCCAGCAGCCCCGGACTAGCGAGGGACTACGAGCAGTACTTC. Full variable domain (outside the CDR3, taken from reference TRBV5-1 and TRBJ2-7): KAGVTQTPRYLIKTRGQQVTLSCSPISGHRSVSWYQQTPGQGLQFLFEYFSETQRNKGNFPGRFSGRQFSNSRSEMNVSTLELGDSALYLCASSPGLARDYEQYFGPGTRLTVT.

The V gene is TRBV5-1, the J gene TRBJ1-6; D possibly corresponds to TRBD1 (6 bases). V lost 4 bases and J lost 4, with 15 bases in between. Germline V gene lookup returns CDR1 SGHRS and CDR2 YFSETQ. The CDR3 has 16 residues. The CDR3 DNA is TGCGCCAGCAGCCCTGGACAGCTAACTTATAATTCACCCCTCCACTTT. Its translation is CASSPGQLTYNSPLHF.

This chain uses TRBV2 with TRBJ1-5; 8 nucleotides align to TRBD1. The germline gives CDR1 SNHLY, CDR2 FYNNEI. The trim removed 5 bases at V and 2 bases at J, leaving 5 bases unmatched. The CDR3 has 15 amino acids. This chain's CDR3 is CASSMDREGNQPQHF. CDR3 DNA sequence: TGTGCCAGCAGTATGGACAGGGAAGGCAATCAGCCCCAGCATTTT.

The chain is built from TRBV29-1 and TRBJ2-7; tentative D call: TRBD2 (6 bases). The CDR3 is made up of 13 amino acids. Germline values: CDR1 SQVTM, CDR2 ANQGSEA. Trimming shortened V by 3 bases and J by 1 base, and 10 bases separated the two germline ends. The CDR3 nucleotides read TGCAGCGTTGAGGGACTTTCGTCCTACGAGCAGTACTTC. Its translation: CSVEGLSSYEQYF.

In nucleotides, the CDR3 is TGTGCCAGCAGCCTTATTGGGCAGTACTACGAGCAGTACTTC. It is translated as CASSLIGQYYEQYF. V is TRBV27 and J is TRBJ2-7; D is unclear. Trimming stripped 6 bases from V and 3 bases from J, with 15 bases between. The CDR3 length is 14 residues. Per germline, CDR1 MNHEY and CDR2 SMNVEV (reference sequence).

This clone came up once. This chain uses TRBV4-1 with TRBJ1-3; D not resolved. The V and J ends lost 0 bases and 2 bases respectively, with 11 bases between them. The length of the CDR3 is 16 residues. The germline gives CDR1 MGHRA, CDR2 YSYEKL. The CDR3 loop reads CASSQDWWRPGNTIYF. DNA for the CDR3: TGCGCCAGCAGCCAAGATTGGTGGAGGCCTGGAAACACCATATATTTT.

The CDR3 loop reads CASSPIQGGHQPQHF. The DNA for the CDR3 is TGTGCCAGCAGTCCCATTCAGGGGGGACATCAGCCCCAGCATTTT. This chain joins TRBV6-5 and TRBJ1-5; TRBD1 agrees at 7 bases. The CDR3 covers 15 residues. Germline CDR1 reads MNHEY; CDR2 reads SVGAGI. V dropped 5 bases and J dropped 5; count of bases not matched to a gene: 9.

The V and J genes are TRBV30 and TRBJ2-5, with 11 bases aligning to TRBD2. V shed 0 bases, J shed 1 base, and the junction held 10 bases outside the gene matches. The CDR3 is made up of 18 amino acids. Per germline, CDR1 GTSNPN and CDR2 SVGIG (reference sequence). The DNA of the CDR3 is TGTGCCTGGAGTGTAAACCTCCCGGGACTAGCGGTCCAAGAGACCCAGTACTTC. Its translation: CAWSVNLPGLAVQETQYF.

This clone occurred once. The DNA of the CDR3 is TGTGCCAGCAGCCGATCCCTGACTGGCGAGCAGTACTTC. The encoded protein is CASSRSLTGEQYF. The chain recombines TRBV14 with TRBJ2-7, with D unclear. V was cut by 4 bases and J by 6 bases, with 13 bases left in between. This CDR3 contains 13 residues. From germline, CDR1 is SGHDN and CDR2 FVKESK.

This chain links TRBV6-4 with TRBJ2-7; D unclear. This CDR3 is built from 13 residues. Germline values: CDR1 MRHNA, CDR2 SNTAGT. Trimming took off 8 bases at V and 2 bases at J, with 13 bases between the two ends. CDR3 region: CASLEPKTYEQYF. The DNA for the CDR3 is TGTGCCAGCTTAGAGCCAAAAACCTACGAGCAGTACTTC.

V and J are TRBV6-5 and TRBJ1-5; TRBD1 matches at 8 bases. Germline lookup yields CDR1 MNHEY and CDR2 SVGAGI. Trimming removed 0 bases from V and 7 bases from J; junction bases left unmatched: 8. The CDR3 is 16 residues long. As DNA, the CDR3 is TGTGCCAGCAGTTACTCCCTAAACAGGGGGTGGCAGCCCCAGCATTTT. Encoded protein: CASSYSLNRGWQPQHF.

The rearrangement joins TRBV6-5 to TRBJ2-3, with 7 bases identical to TRBD2. The CDR3 spans 15 residues. Trimming at V came to 5 bases and at J to 1 base, leaving 6 bases not matched to a gene. Germline CDR1 MNHEY, CDR2 SVGAGI. As DNA, the CDR3 is TGTGCCAGCAGTACACTTGGGGGGGGCACAGATACGCAGTATTTT. It is translated as CASSTLGGGTDTQYF.